This record looks at one T cell receptor (beta chain) sequence and its context. Its antigen is unidentified. The data stem from a study of OX40 agonist ivuxolimab in advanced cancers. Study-wide results and limits: Clones of CD4+ and CD8+ blood T cells grew by week 6 at doses of 0.1 to 3.0 mg/kg.

Sequencing used immunoSEQ multiplex PCR; TCRdb keeps in-frame clones, though not all of them. The sample comprises around 46,000 clones, more than 80% of which are singletons, and approximately 12% rests with the top ten. V lost 5 bases and J lost 3; bases outside the gene matches: 7. This CDR3 contains 16 residues. Germline loops: CDR1 SGHVS, CDR2 FNYEAQ. The chain links TRBV7-6 to TRBJ2-1; 10 nucleotides line up with TRBD1. The receptor comes from an adult with an advanced solid tumor such as melanoma, head and neck, liver or kidney cancer. The sample consisted of CD4+ or CD8+ T cells sorted from blood, taken in a trial of the OX40 agonist ivuxolimab. The DNA for the CDR3 is TGTGCCAGCAGCCCCCCGGGACAGGGGATCTACAATGAGCAGTTCTTC. Its translation: CASSPPGQGIYNEQFF.